The present entry profiles one T cell receptor beta chain with its context. What it binds is not known. Per germline, CDR1 SGHVS and CDR2 FNYEAQ. There are 11 residues in the CDR3. Trimming removed 1 base from V and 5 bases from J, with 2 bases in between. This entry comes from a study of a mutant IDH1 vaccine in newly diagnosed glioma. The method was immunoSEQ multiplex PCR; TCRdb's version includes in-frame clones alone and lacks a portion of them. The top ten clones hold roughly 7.8% of a sample with tens of thousands of clones, roughly four fifths of them seen once. The time point here: week 35, safety follow-up. The study gave 300 ug of mutant IDH1 20-mer peptide per vaccine dose, with topical imiquimod.

The material was PBMCs, obtained from a glioma patient whose treatment included an IDH1 peptide vaccine. The V and J genes are TRBV7-6 and TRBJ2-5; D remains ambiguous. The TCR sequence derives from a man aged 50-60 years with glioma. The CDR3: CASSLDETQYF. DNA of the CDR3: TGTGCCAGCAGCTTAGACGAGACCCAGTACTTC.